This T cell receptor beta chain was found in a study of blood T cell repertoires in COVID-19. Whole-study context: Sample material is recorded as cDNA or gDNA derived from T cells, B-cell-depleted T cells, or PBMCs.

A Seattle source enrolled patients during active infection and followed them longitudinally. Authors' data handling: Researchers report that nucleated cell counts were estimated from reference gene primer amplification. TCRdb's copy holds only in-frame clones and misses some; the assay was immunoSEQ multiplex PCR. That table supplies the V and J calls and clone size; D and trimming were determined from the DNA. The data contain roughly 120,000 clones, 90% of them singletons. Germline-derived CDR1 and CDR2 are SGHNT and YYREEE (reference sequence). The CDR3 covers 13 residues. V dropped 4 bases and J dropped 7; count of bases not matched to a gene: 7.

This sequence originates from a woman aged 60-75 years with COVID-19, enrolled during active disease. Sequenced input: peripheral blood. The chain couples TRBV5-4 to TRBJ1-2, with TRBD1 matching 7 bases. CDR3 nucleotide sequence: TGTGCCAGCAGCCGGACAGGATTCCTTGGCTACACCTTC. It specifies CASSRTGFLGYTF.